This T cell receptor beta chain stems from a study of blood T cell repertoires in COVID-19. V trimming: 5 bases; J trimming: 4 bases; junction bases outside the gene matches: 6. The CDR3 length is 15 residues. Per the germline V gene, CDR1 is SGHTA and CDR2 is FQGNSA. This clone was seen just once. Some clones are missing from TCRdb's copy, which holds only in-frame ones; the method was immunoSEQ multiplex PCR. The table includes about 86,000 clones, around four fifths detected once. The J gene is TRBJ2-4, the V gene TRBV7-2; 9 nucleotides align to TRBD1. The material sequenced was peripheral blood. The TCR comes from a woman at least 80 years old with active or convalescent COVID-19. The CDR3 DNA sequence: TGTGCCAGCAGCCCTGACAGGGGGGGAAAAAACATTCAGTACTTC. Protein: CASSPDRGGKNIQYF.